The next 32 T cell receptor beta chains were all read from a single sample in a study of T cell changes during pregnancy in multiple sclerosis. The data were produced by immunoSEQ multiplex PCR, yet TCRdb's version contains in-frame clones alone and is incomplete. The sample has 65,000 to 80,000 clones; 93% are singletons. The sample consisted of peripheral blood, taken in the second trimester of pregnancy. The receptor set was obtained from a female donor with multiple sclerosis, enrolled in a pregnancy study.

The J gene is TRBJ2-3, the V gene TRBV5-6; the D is unclear. The CDR3 sequence is 16 residues long. Trimming stripped 4 bases from V and 1 base from J, with 16 bases between. CDR1 SGHDT and CDR2 YYEEEE come from the germline V gene. This CDR3 is CASSPTLESRTDTQYF. CDR3 nucleotide sequence: TGTGCCAGCAGCCCGACTCTGGAAAGCCGCACAGATACGCAGTATTTT.

The chain's CDR3 is CASSVTIQDPSGNTIYF. The CDR3 DNA reads TGTGCCAGCAGCGTCACAATACAGGACCCCTCTGGAAACACCATATATTTT. V and J are TRBV9 and TRBJ1-3; D perhaps matches TRBD1 (5 bases). The V gene's germline CDR1 is SGDLS and CDR2 YYNGEE. The CDR3 extends over 17 amino acids. V lost 2 bases and J lost 0, with 15 bases in between.

The CDR3 DNA follows: TGTGCCAGTAGTATGGGACTAGCGGGGGACTCCTACGAGCAGTACTTC. Protein: CASSMGLAGDSYEQYF. The chain joins TRBV19 to TRBJ2-7; 14 nucleotides line up with TRBD2. The trim removed 3 bases at V and 0 bases at J, leaving 1 base unmatched. Germline V gives CDR1 LNHDA, CDR2 SQIVND (reference sequence). The CDR3 is 16 amino acids. The full variable domain, in which reference TRBV19 and TRBJ2-7 provide the parts outside the CDR3, is DGGITQSPKYLFRKEGQNVTLSCEQNLNHDAMYWYRQDPGQGLRLIYYSQIVNDFQKGDIAEGYSVSREKKESFPLTVTSAQKNPTAFYLCASSMGLAGDSYEQYFGPGTRLTVT.

The V and J genes are TRBV4-1 and TRBJ1-2; maybe TRBD1 (5 bases). V gave up 2 bases and J gave up 0 bases, with 10 bases separating them. Germline CDR1 and CDR2: MGHRA and YSYEKL. The CDR3 is 15 amino acids. In DNA, the CDR3 is TGCGCCAGCAGCCAACCTAGACAGACTAACTATGGCTACACCTTC. This codes for CASSQPRQTNYGYTF.

This chain uses TRBV19 with TRBJ2-2; 13 bases agree with TRBD2. The CDR3 runs to 18 residues. With 7 bases clipped from V and 5 bases from J, the junction kept 13 bases outside the gene matches. Germline V gives CDR1 LNHDA, CDR2 SQIVND (reference sequence). The CDR3 nucleotides are TGTGCCAGTATTCCAACCCAGGGACTAGCGGGATCAACCGGGGAGCTGTTTTTT. This translates into CASIPTQGLAGSTGELFF.

V and J are TRBV18 and TRBJ2-1, with D possibly being TRBD2 (7 bases). V lost 3 bases, J lost 8 bases, and 17 bases lay in between. CDR3 size: 15 residues. CDR1 and CDR2 from the germline V gene are KGHSH and LQKENI. The CDR3 region has the DNA TGTGCCAGCTCACCGAATGGGCAAGGGGGGGATGAGCAGTTCTTC. It translates to CASSPNGQGGDEQFF.

This clone has only a few counts. The chain recombines TRBV9 with TRBJ1-1; D uncertain. The V end lost 5 bases, the J end lost 3 bases, and 8 bases lay between the germline ends. Germline CDR1 reads SGDLS; CDR2 reads YYNGEE. The CDR3 runs to 12 residues. The CDR3 DNA sequence: TGTGCCAGCAGTCTCGGGGACACTGAAGCTTTCTTT. It translates to CASSLGDTEAFF.

This chain links TRBV29-1 with TRBJ1-2; 7 nucleotides match TRBD1. V lost 8 bases and J lost 0; bases outside the gene matches: 6. The CDR3 runs to 13 residues. The germline V gene encodes CDR1 SQVTM and CDR2 ANQGSEA. For the CDR3, the DNA is TGCAGCACCGCAGGGGGTCCTAACTATGGCTACACCTTC. Protein sequence: CSTAGGPNYGYTF.

The genes are TRBV29-1 and TRBJ2-1, with D hard to call. The germline CDR1 and CDR2 sequences are SQVTM and ANQGSEA. The CDR3 loop spans 14 amino acids. V was trimmed by 5 bases and J by 2 bases, leaving 13 bases between them. The CDR3 region is CSVQQRGAYNEQFF. In DNA form, the CDR3 reads TGCAGCGTTCAGCAACGAGGTGCCTACAATGAGCAGTTCTTC.

The rearrangement joins TRBV4-1 to TRBJ2-1; TRBD2 matches 8 bases. After removal of 4 bases from V and 5 bases from J, the junction contained 7 bases not matched to a gene. The CDR3 has 15 amino acids. Germline lookup yields CDR1 MGHRA and CDR2 YSYEKL. The CDR3 coding sequence is TGCGCCAGCAGCCTGGTACCGGGGGGGGACAATGAGCAGTTCTTC. Protein product: CASSLVPGGDNEQFF.

The V call is TRBV9, the J call TRBJ2-5; 9 nucleotides agree with TRBD1. With 4 bases clipped from V and 6 bases from J, the junction kept 7 bases outside the gene matches. Germline CDR1 and CDR2: SGDLS and YYNGEE. There are 14 residues in the CDR3. The CDR3: CASSLGQGFQTQYF. For the CDR3, the DNA is TGTGCCAGCAGCCTGGGACAGGGTTTCCAGACCCAGTACTTC.

The V and J genes are TRBV27 and TRBJ2-7, with TRBD2 matching 11 bases. V was pared by 6 bases and J by 2 bases, with 9 bases of the junction left unmatched. This CDR3 comprises 16 residues. Per germline, CDR1 MNHEY and CDR2 SMNVEV (reference sequence). CDR3 in amino acids: CASSPRLAGGPYEQYF. In DNA, the CDR3 is TGTGCCAGCAGCCCCCGCCTAGCGGGGGGTCCCTACGAGCAGTACTTC.

V and J are TRBV5-6 and TRBJ2-6; a possible D gene is TRBD1 (6 bases). The ends were cut back, 4 bases at V and 0 bases at J, with 14 bases in the middle. This CDR3 comprises 17 residues. Germline V CDR1 and CDR2: SGHDT, YYEEEE. The CDR3 here is CASSERTESSGANVLTF. The CDR3 coding sequence is TGTGCCAGCAGCGAGAGGACAGAAAGCTCTGGGGCCAACGTCCTGACTTTC.

The chain joins TRBV11-2 to TRBJ2-3; possibly TRBD2 for D (7 bases). The germline V gene encodes CDR1 SGHAT and CDR2 FQNNGV. V was cut by 5 bases and J by 3 bases, with 15 bases left in between. The CDR3 runs to 15 residues. The chain's CDR3 is CASSGTAGATDTQYF. Written as DNA, the CDR3 is TGTGCCAGCAGCGGAACGGCGGGGGCGACAGATACGCAGTATTTT.

V usage is TRBV2 and J usage is TRBJ1-5; D not resolved. Germline V lookup: CDR1 SNHLY, CDR2 FYNNEI. The CDR3 sequence is 14 residues long. Deletions cut 2 bases from V and 0 bases from J, with 5 bases between. CDR3 sequence: CASSETVSNQPQHF. In DNA form, the CDR3 reads TGTGCCAGCAGTGAAACGGTTAGCAATCAGCCCCAGCATTTT.

The V call is TRBV7-8, the J call TRBJ2-1, with a weak D call TRBD1 (5 bases). The germline V gene has CDR1 SGHVS and CDR2 FQNEAQ. Trimming removed 2 bases from V and 5 bases from J, with 10 bases in between. The CDR3 is made up of 14 amino acids. In DNA form, the CDR3 reads TGTGCCAGCAGCTTATTGGGGCGAGACAATGAGCAGTTCTTC. Its translation: CASSLLGRDNEQFF.

The V call is TRBV13, the J call TRBJ2-7; a possible D gene is TRBD1 (5 bases). The V gene's germline CDR1 is PRHDT and CDR2 FYEKMQ (reference sequence). This CDR3 spans 16 amino acids. V was cut by 6 bases and J by 7 bases, with 25 bases left in between. The CDR3: CASSESMGLTPREQYF. Written as DNA, the CDR3 is TGTGCCAGCAGTGAGTCGATGGGGCTTACCCCTAGGGAGCAGTACTTC.

The chain employs TRBV6-1 and TRBJ2-1, with D maybe TRBD2 (5 bases). The CDR3 is 13 residues long. Trimming shortened V by 6 bases and J by 4 bases, and 10 bases separated the two germline ends. Germline V lookup: CDR1 MNHNS, CDR2 SASEGT. The DNA for the CDR3 is TGTGCCAGCAGACTTGGGAGATACAATGAGCAGTTCTTC. It encodes CASRLGRYNEQFF.

The rearrangement joins TRBV29-1 to TRBJ1-6; no firm D call. V was cut by 4 bases and J by 6 bases, with 10 bases left in between. Looked up from germline, CDR1 is SQVTM and CDR2 is ANQGSEA. This CDR3 is 13 amino acids long. In DNA form, the CDR3 reads TGCAGCGTTGTATCTGGGCCTAATTCACCCCTCCACTTT. This translates into CSVVSGPNSPLHF.

The chain joins TRBV5-6 to TRBJ1-2, with 8 positions matching TRBD1. Germline V gene lookup returns CDR1 SGHDT and CDR2 YYEEEE. This CDR3 contains 14 residues. The V and J ends lost 2 bases and 4 bases, in that order; junction bases with no gene match: 4. The CDR3 DNA reads as TGTGCCAGCAGCTTTGGGACAGGTTTCTATGGCTACACCTTC. The encoded protein is CASSFGTGFYGYTF.

The rearrangement links TRBV6-5 to TRBJ1-2; TRBD1 matches at 7 bases. The germline gives CDR1 MNHEY, CDR2 SVGAGI. CDR3 length: 12 amino acids. The trim removed 6 bases at V and 4 bases at J, leaving 2 bases unmatched. The CDR3 protein is CASRGQSYGYTF. For the CDR3, the DNA is TGTGCCAGCAGGGGACAGAGCTATGGCTACACCTTC.

This clone was recorded only once. CDR3: CAIGTSGGSDEQYF. The CDR3 DNA follows: TGTGCCATAGGGACTAGCGGGGGTTCGGACGAGCAGTACTTC. This sequence joins TRBV10-3 and TRBJ2-7, with 14 bases fitting TRBD2. CDR3 size: 14 residues. Germline V gene sequence: CDR1 ENHRY, CDR2 SYGVKD. J lost 5 bases, V lost 9 bases, and 6 bases had no gene match.

This clone was detected once. The chain carries TRBV19 and TRBJ2-1; weak D call: TRBD2 (6 bases). This CDR3 has 13 amino acids. V lost 5 bases to trimming and J lost 6 bases, with 11 bases between them. CDR1 and CDR2 (germline): LNHDA, SQIVND (reference sequence). CDR3 nucleotide sequence: TGTGCCAGTAGTTTCTTGGGGGGCAATGAGCAGTTCTTC. Protein: CASSFLGGNEQFF.

The CDR3 DNA is TGTGCCAGTAGTCTGACAGGGGATAACACTGAAGCTTTCTTT. Protein product: CASSLTGDNTEAFF. This chain links TRBV19 with TRBJ1-1, with 8 bases lining up with TRBD1. The V gene end was trimmed by 5 bases and the J gene end by 2 bases; junction bases not matched to a gene: 4. The germline V gene has CDR1 LNHDA and CDR2 SQIVND (reference sequence). The CDR3 extends over 14 amino acids.

The chain links TRBV5-6 to TRBJ2-7; the D is unclear. The CDR3 contains 13 residues. Germline CDR1 is SGHDT and CDR2 is YYEEEE. V lost 0 bases and J lost 0, with 4 bases in between. The CDR3 DNA is TGTGCCAGCAGCTTGGGTAGCTCCTACGAGCAGTACTTC. This gives the protein CASSLGSSYEQYF.

V gene TRBV13 combines with J gene TRBJ2-3; 10 bases match TRBD2. This CDR3 spans 16 amino acids. Germline lookup yields CDR1 PRHDT and CDR2 FYEKMQ (reference sequence). The trim removed 5 bases at V and 2 bases at J, leaving 7 bases unmatched. In DNA, the CDR3 is TGTGCCAGCAGCGCCAGACTAGCGGGCCCCACAGATACGCAGTATTTT. As protein: CASSARLAGPTDTQYF.

On this clone: An end of the junction does not agree with germline; a read error may underlie this. V is TRBV7-7 and J is TRBJ2-3, with 7 bases aligning to TRBD2. This CDR3 has 14 residues. Germline V CDR1 and CDR2: SSHAT, FNYEAQ (reference sequence). CDR3 region: CASSLAGRTDTQYF. The CDR3 coding sequence is TGTGCTAGCAGCTTAGCGGGCCGAACAGATACGCAGTATTTT.

The rearrangement links TRBV21-1 to TRBJ2-1; TRBD1 reflects the table's D call only, with no check against the DNA. TRBV21-1 is labeled a pseudogene. The length of the CDR3 is 16 residues. The CDR3 DNA follows: TGTGCCAGAGACCTTATCCGGGACACTCCCTACAATGAGCAGTTCTTC. Translation: CARDLIRDTPYNEQFF.

V usage is TRBV13 and J usage is TRBJ2-5; 9 bases line up with TRBD2. The CDR3 has 16 residues. Per the germline V gene, CDR1 is PRHDT and CDR2 is FYEKMQ (reference sequence). With 5 bases clipped from V and 4 bases from J, the junction kept 11 bases outside the gene matches. CDR3 in amino acids: CASSRPRGGAGETQYF. The CDR3 nucleotides read TGTGCCAGCAGCCGGCCTCGCGGGGGGGCTGGAGAGACCCAGTACTTC.

This chain uses TRBV25-1 with TRBJ1-4; 8 nucleotides match TRBD1. The CDR3 is 14 residues long. Germline V lookup: CDR1 MGHDK, CDR2 SYGVNS. V lost 6 bases, J lost 4 bases, and 4 bases stayed unmatched. The CDR3 sequence is CASRGQGGNEKLFF. The CDR3 coding sequence is TGTGCCAGCAGAGGACAGGGAGGTAATGAAAAACTGTTTTTT.

The J gene is TRBJ1-5, the V gene TRBV6-1, with 8 nucleotides matching TRBD1. The V and J ends lost 8 bases and 0 bases, in that order; junction bases with no gene match: 6. The CDR3 spans 15 residues. Germline V gene lookup returns CDR1 MNHNS and CDR2 SASEGT. The CDR3 region is CASGQGDYSNQPQHF. As DNA, the CDR3 is TGTGCCAGCGGACAGGGCGATTATAGCAATCAGCCCCAGCATTTT.

CDR3 bases: TGTGCCAGCAGTTATAGCGTCAACAATGAGCAGTTCTTC. Residues: CASSYSVNNEQFF. The chain uses TRBV6-5 and TRBJ2-1, with D maybe TRBD2 (5 bases). The V end was cut by 3 bases, the J end by 5 bases, with 8 bases between. CDR3 length: 13 residues. The germline gives CDR1 MNHEY, CDR2 SVGAGI.